The source of this TCR beta chain is a study of T cells in Graves' hyperthyroidism and ophthalmopathy. Investigators excluded patients with uncontrolled infection, other autoimmune disease, pregnancy or lactation. Researchers amplified the TCR beta CDR3 regions from RNA transcripts. TCR CDR3 underwent first-round RT-PCR with the HTBI primer set. TCRdb re-analysed the multiplex PCR reads in MiXCR, keeping a single row per CDR3 protein. The sample has over 500,000 distinct CDR3 sequences, 12% to 15% seen once; the top ten hold approximately 14%. The CDR3 runs to 15 residues. CDR1 and CDR2 (germline): MNHEY, SMNVEV (reference sequence). The V end lost 10 bases, the J end lost 5 bases, and 22 bases lay between the germline ends. On this clonotype itself: Antigen unknown.

Study-level findings and limits: The model foresaw ophthalmopathy a median roughly 6.5 months prior to onset. Blood also contained most expanded thyroid clonotypes above 0.001.

Sequencing was done on a sample of blood. This chain joins TRBV27 and TRBJ2-3; perhaps TRBD2 as D (6 bases). The sequence was obtained from a woman aged 40-49 years with Graves' hyperthyroidism. CDR3 amino acids: CANLLPPPGVDTQYF. CDR3 coding DNA: TGTGCCAACCTATTACCCCCCCCGGGGGTAGATACGCAGTATTTT.